Below, 17 T cell receptor beta chains from the same sample are listed, as sequenced in a study of blood T cell repertoires in COVID-19. TCRdb's table, derived via immunoSEQ multiplex PCR, lists solely in-frame clones and lacks some. The sample shows about 240,000 clones, around three quarters of them seen only once. Sequencing was done on a sample of peripheral blood. All receptors come from a woman older than 75 with acute or convalescent COVID-19.

The chain couples TRBV7-8 to TRBJ1-4; TRBD1 matches at 10 bases. The CDR3 runs 14 residues. Germline CDR1 SGHVS, CDR2 FQNEAQ. V lost 4 bases, J lost 8 bases, and 4 bases stayed unmatched. CDR3 in amino acids: CASSSSTGGEKLFF. The CDR3 nucleotides are TGTGCCAGCAGCTCCTCGACAGGGGGCGAAAAACTGTTTTTT.

This chain links TRBV5-4 with TRBJ2-2; D might be TRBD2 (7 bases). V lost 2 bases, J lost 7 bases, and 18 bases lay in between. This CDR3 comprises 16 residues. Per germline, CDR1 SGHNT and CDR2 YYREEE (reference sequence). The CDR3 DNA reads as TGTGCCAGCAGCTTTGGTGGGGGGGCCACGAGCGGGGAGCTGTTTTTT. Translating gives CASSFGGGATSGELFF.

This chain uses TRBV7-8 with TRBJ2-5; 12 bases align to TRBD2. Germline loops: CDR1 SGHVS, CDR2 FQNEAQ. J gave up 5 bases and V 4 bases, and 8 bases lay outside the gene matches. There are 16 residues in the CDR3. CDR3 nucleotide sequence: TGTGCCAGCAGCTCCGGACTAGCGGGGTTGGGCGAGACCCAGTACTTC. It is translated as CASSSGLAGLGETQYF.

A remark on this clone: Other nucleotide sequences from this sample produce the same CDR3. V usage is TRBV7-9 and J usage is TRBJ2-1; 11 bases are shared with TRBD2. The J segment lost 4 bases and the V segment lost 5 bases, leaving 7 bases of the junction unmatched. Germline assignment: CDR1 SEHNR and CDR2 FQNEAQ (reference sequence). The length of the CDR3 is 16 residues. CDR3 region: CASSPPGLAVYNEQFF. The DNA for the CDR3 is TGTGCCAGCAGCCCACCGGGACTAGCGGTATACAATGAGCAGTTCTTC.

This rearrangement joins TRBV13 to TRBJ1-5; TRBD1 agrees at 11 bases. Germline V gene lookup returns CDR1 PRHDT and CDR2 FYEKMQ (reference sequence). The ends lost 5 bases at V and 5 bases at J; junction bases unmatched: 14. This CDR3 is built from 18 residues. The CDR3 region is CASSTDRDRGSSDQPQHF. Here the CDR3 DNA reads TGTGCCAGCAGCACCGATCGGGACAGGGGGTCAAGCGATCAGCCCCAGCATTTT.

The gene calls are TRBV6-5 and TRBJ2-7; the D gene is possibly TRBD1 (6 bases). Trimming shortened V by 5 bases and J by 4 bases, and 18 bases separated the two germline ends. Germline CDR1 is MNHEY and CDR2 is SVGAGI. The CDR3 contains 15 residues. In DNA, the CDR3 is TGTGCCAGCAGTCCCCTGGCACAGGGAGATTACGAGCAGTACTTC. Its protein product is CASSPLAQGDYEQYF.

The chain joins TRBV28 to TRBJ1-5; the D is unclear. Germline CDR1 MDHEN, CDR2 SYDVKM. The CDR3 totals 16 residues. V gave up 4 bases and J gave up 4 bases, with 17 bases separating them. CDR3 protein: CASSSPAGSNNQPQHF. For the CDR3, the DNA is TGTGCCAGCAGTTCCCCAGCGGGATCTAATAATCAGCCCCAGCATTTT.

The V and J genes are TRBV29-1 and TRBJ1-2; possibly TRBD1 for D (5 bases). The CDR3 extends over 14 amino acids. Trimming stripped 5 bases from V and 8 bases from J, with 21 bases between. Per the germline V gene, CDR1 is SQVTM and CDR2 is ANQGSEA. For the CDR3, the DNA is TGCAGCGTTCCCCTCCCCGCACAGGCGGGGGGCTACACCTTC. This translates into CSVPLPAQAGGYTF.

The chain uses TRBV18 and TRBJ2-1, with 12 bases that match TRBD2. The CDR3 sequence is 14 residues long. Germline-derived CDR1 and CDR2 are KGHSH and LQKENI. The junction had 0 bases not matched to a gene; V was cut back by 6 bases and J by 3 bases. The CDR3 nucleotides are TGTGCCAGCTCGGGACTAGCGGGCTACAATGAGCAGTTCTTC. Translation: CASSGLAGYNEQFF.

The genes are TRBV6-5 and TRBJ1-5; D gene uncertain. Germline V gene sequence: CDR1 MNHEY, CDR2 SVGAGI. V was trimmed by 0 bases and J by 4 bases, leaving 10 bases between them. The length of the CDR3 is 15 residues. CDR3 sequence reads: CASSYSWENNQPQHF. CDR3 nucleotides: TGTGCCAGCAGTTACTCCTGGGAGAATAATCAGCCCCAGCATTTT.

This chain uses TRBV10-1 with TRBJ2-7; 7 nucleotides agree with TRBD1. CDR1 and CDR2 (germline): WNHNN, SYGVQD (reference sequence). CDR3 length: 12 residues. V was pared by 5 bases and J by 4 bases, with 2 bases of the junction left unmatched. The CDR3 DNA sequence: TGCGCCAGCAGTCCAGGGGGTTACGAGCAGTACTTC. This sequence encodes CASSPGGYEQYF.

The J gene is TRBJ1-6, the V gene TRBV2; the D is unclear. V gave up 4 bases and J gave up 7 bases, with 11 bases separating them. Looked up from germline, CDR1 is SNHLY and CDR2 is FYNNEI. CDR3 length: 14 residues. The CDR3, as DNA: TGTGCCAGCAGTGCTGACGGGAGGAATTCACCCCTCCACTTT. Residues: CASSADGRNSPLHF.

The chain links TRBV3-1 (or the pseudogene TRBV3-2) to TRBJ1-4; 9 nucleotides match TRBD1. Trimming removed 1 base from V and 6 bases from J; junction bases left unmatched: 6. The V gene's germline CDR1 is LGHDT and CDR2 YNNKEL (reference sequence). The CDR3 runs 16 residues. Here the CDR3 reads CASSQVPGQGHEKLFF. In DNA form, the CDR3 reads TGTGCCAGCAGCCAAGTGCCGGGACAGGGCCATGAAAAACTGTTTTTT.

There are many counts of this clone. The rearrangement links TRBV12-5 to TRBJ1-2; TRBD1 is a possible D gene (6 bases). The V gene's germline CDR1 is LGHNT and CDR2 FRNRAP. The CDR3 is 14 residues long. V dropped 7 bases and J dropped 9 bases, with 21 bases sitting between them. The CDR3 reads CASAAAGAGGRYTF. CDR3 DNA: TGTGCTAGTGCCGCGGCCGGGGCGGGGGGCCGCTACACCTTC.

This chain connects TRBV11-2 to TRBJ2-1; D not certain. In germline, CDR1 is SGHAT, CDR2 FQNNGV. V lost 4 bases to trimming and J lost 0 bases, with 16 bases between them. The CDR3 extends over 17 amino acids. The CDR3 loop reads CASSSTRQARSYNEQFF. CDR3 DNA: TGTGCCAGCAGCTCGACCAGACAAGCTCGCTCCTACAATGAGCAGTTCTTC.

V is TRBV20-1 and J is TRBJ2-7; 10 nucleotides line up with TRBD2. Germline V gene sequence: CDR1 DFQATT, CDR2 SNEGSKA (reference sequence). This CDR3 has 15 residues. Trimming cost V 3 bases and J 2 bases; bases outside gene matches: 7. DNA for the CDR3: TGCAGTGCTAGTTTGGCTAGCGGGAGCCCCTACGAGCAGTACTTC. It yields the protein CSASLASGSPYEQYF.

This chain connects TRBV11-2 to TRBJ1-5, with TRBD1 as a possible D gene (5 bases). In germline, CDR1 is SGHAT, CDR2 FQNNGV. The CDR3 consists of 12 residues. Trimming took off 10 bases at V and 5 bases at J, with 12 bases between the two ends. CDR3 nucleotides: TGTGCCACGCGGGGGGTTGATCAGCCCCAGCATTTT. This translates into CATRGVDQPQHF. The whole variable domain, remainder taken from reference TRBV11-2 and TRBJ1-5, is EAGVAQSPRYKIIEKRQSVAFWCNPISGHATLYWYQQILGQGPKLLIQFQNNGVVDDSQLPKDRFSAERLKGVDSTLKIQPAKLEDSAVYLCATRGVDQPQHFGDGTRLSIL.